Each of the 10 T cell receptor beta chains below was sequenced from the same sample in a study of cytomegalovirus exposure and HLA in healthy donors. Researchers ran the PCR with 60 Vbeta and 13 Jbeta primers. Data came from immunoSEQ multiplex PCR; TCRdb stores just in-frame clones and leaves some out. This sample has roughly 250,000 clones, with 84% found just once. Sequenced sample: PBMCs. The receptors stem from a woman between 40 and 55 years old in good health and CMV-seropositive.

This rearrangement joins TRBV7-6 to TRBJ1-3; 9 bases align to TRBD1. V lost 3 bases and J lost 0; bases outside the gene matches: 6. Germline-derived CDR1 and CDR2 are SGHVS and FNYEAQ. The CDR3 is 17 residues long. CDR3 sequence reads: CASSLRTGDLSGNTIYF. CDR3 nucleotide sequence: TGTGCCAGCAGCTTGAGGACAGGGGATCTCTCTGGAAACACCATATATTTT.

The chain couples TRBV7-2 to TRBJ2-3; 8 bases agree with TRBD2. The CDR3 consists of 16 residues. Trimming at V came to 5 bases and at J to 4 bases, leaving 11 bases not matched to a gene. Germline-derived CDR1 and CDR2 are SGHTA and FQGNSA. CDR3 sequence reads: CASSLWTSSAPDTQYF. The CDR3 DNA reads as TGTGCCAGCAGCCTCTGGACTAGCTCGGCGCCAGATACGCAGTATTTT.

CDR3 DNA: TGTGCCAGCAGTTACTACGGCGGGACAGTTAATTCACCCCTCCACTTT. Residues: CASSYYGGTVNSPLHF. The chain combines TRBV6-5 with TRBJ1-6, with 7 bases fitting TRBD1. CDR1 and CDR2 from the germline V gene are MNHEY and SVGAGI. Trimming cost V 1 base and J 6 bases; bases outside gene matches: 6. The CDR3 is 16 residues long.

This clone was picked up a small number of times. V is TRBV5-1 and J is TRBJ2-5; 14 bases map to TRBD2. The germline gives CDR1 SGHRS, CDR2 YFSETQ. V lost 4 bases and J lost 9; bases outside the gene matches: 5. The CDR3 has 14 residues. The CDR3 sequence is CASSAQTSGRAQYF. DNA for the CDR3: TGCGCCAGCAGCGCCCAGACTAGCGGGAGGGCCCAGTACTTC.

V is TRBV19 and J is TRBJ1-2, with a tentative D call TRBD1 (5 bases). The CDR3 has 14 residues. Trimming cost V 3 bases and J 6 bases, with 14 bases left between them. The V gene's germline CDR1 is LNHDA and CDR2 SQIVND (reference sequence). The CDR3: CASSMETGTHGYTF. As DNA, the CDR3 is TGTGCCAGTAGTATGGAAACCGGGACTCATGGCTACACCTTC.

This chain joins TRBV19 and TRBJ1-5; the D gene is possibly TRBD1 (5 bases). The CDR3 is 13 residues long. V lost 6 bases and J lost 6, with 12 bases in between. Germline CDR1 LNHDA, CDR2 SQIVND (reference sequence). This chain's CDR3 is CASSWGVGQPQHF. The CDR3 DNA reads TGTGCCAGTAGCTGGGGGGTCGGTCAGCCCCAGCATTTT. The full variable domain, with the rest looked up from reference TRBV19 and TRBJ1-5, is DGGITQSPKYLFRKEGQNVTLSCEQNLNHDAMYWYRQDPGQGLRLIYYSQIVNDFQKGDIAEGYSVSREKKESFPLTVTSAQKNPTAFYLCASSWGVGQPQHFGDGTRLSIL.

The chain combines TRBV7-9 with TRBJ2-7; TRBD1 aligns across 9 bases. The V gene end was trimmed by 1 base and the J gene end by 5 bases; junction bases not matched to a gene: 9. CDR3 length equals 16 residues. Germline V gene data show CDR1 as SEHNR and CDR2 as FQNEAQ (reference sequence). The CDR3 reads CASSLGKGQGLHEQYF. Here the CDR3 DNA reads TGTGCCAGCAGCTTAGGAAAAGGACAGGGGCTCCACGAGCAGTACTTC.

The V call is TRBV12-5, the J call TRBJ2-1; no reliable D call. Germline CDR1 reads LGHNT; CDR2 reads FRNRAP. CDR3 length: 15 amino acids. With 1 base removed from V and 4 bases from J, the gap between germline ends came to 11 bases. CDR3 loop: CASGLESYTYNEQFF. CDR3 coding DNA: TGTGCTAGTGGTTTGGAATCATACACATACAATGAGCAGTTCTTC. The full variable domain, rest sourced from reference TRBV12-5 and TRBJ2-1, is DARVTQTPRHKVTEMGQEVTMRCQPILGHNTVFWYRQTMMQGLELLAYFRNRAPLDDSGMPKDRFSAEMPDATLATLKIQPSEPRDSAVYFCASGLESYTYNEQFFGPGTRLTVL.

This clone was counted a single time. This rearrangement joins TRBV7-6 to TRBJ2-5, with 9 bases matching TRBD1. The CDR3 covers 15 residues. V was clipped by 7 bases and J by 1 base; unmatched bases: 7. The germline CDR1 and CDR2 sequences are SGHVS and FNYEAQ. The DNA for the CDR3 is TGTGCCAGCACCCAACCGGGACAGGGCCAAGAGACCCAGTACTTC. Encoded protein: CASTQPGQGQETQYF.

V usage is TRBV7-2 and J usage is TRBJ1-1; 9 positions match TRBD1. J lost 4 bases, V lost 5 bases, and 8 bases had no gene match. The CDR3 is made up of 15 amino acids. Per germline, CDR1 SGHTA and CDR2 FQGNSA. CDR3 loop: CASSPDRGRGTEAFF. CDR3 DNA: TGTGCCAGCAGCCCGGACAGGGGCCGAGGCACTGAAGCTTTCTTT.